Presented here are 7 T cell receptor beta chains from one specimen sequenced in a study of graft-versus-host responses after intestinal transplantation. The repertoire was sequenced with immunoSEQ multiplex PCR; TCRdb's copy has only in-frame clones and lacks some. The data contain 15,000 to 20,000 clones, about a third of them seen just once; the ten biggest clones take up about 2%. Source: alloreactive CD4+ T cells from a mixed lymphocyte reaction culture, taken before transplantation. The subset denotes: CFSE-low proliferating T cells sorted from roughly 6-day pre-transplant mixed lymphocyte reaction (GvH or HvG direction). The receptors were gathered from a human patient who was an organ donor for intestinal transplantation.

The chain employs TRBV5-6 and TRBJ2-3; the match to TRBD2 covers 11 bases. Per germline, CDR1 SGHDT and CDR2 YYEEEE. The CDR3 loop spans 17 amino acids. The junction had 13 bases not matched to a gene; V was cut back by 4 bases and J by 6 bases. CDR3 amino acids: CASSRGLAALVTDTQYF. The CDR3, as DNA: TGTGCCAGCAGCCGGGGACTAGCGGCCCTGGTTACGGATACGCAGTATTTT.

The chain recombines TRBV21-1 with TRBJ1-1. TRBV21-1 is labeled a pseudogene. This CDR3 comprises 15 residues. The DNA for the CDR3 is TGTGCCAGCAGCAAAGGGGTCTCGGGGATGACTGAAGCTTTCTTT. The encoded protein is CASSKGVSGMTEAFF.

This clone was found once. The chain has TRBV4-1 and TRBJ1-2; D remains ambiguous. V was clipped by 5 bases and J by 4 bases, with 23 bases between them. Per germline, CDR1 MGHRA and CDR2 YSYEKL. The CDR3 spans 17 residues. CDR3 DNA: TGCGCCAGCAGCGATGCAGACCAGAACCGAAAGACCTATGGCTACACCTTC. Translation gives CASSDADQNRKTYGYTF.

This rearrangement joins TRBV11-3 to TRBJ1-1; D remains ambiguous. Germline assignment: CDR1 SGHNT and CDR2 YENEEA. Trimming cost V 0 bases and J 4 bases, with 9 bases left between them. The CDR3 is 14 amino acids. CDR3 loop: CASSLDGGSTEAFF. The CDR3 DNA sequence: TGTGCCAGCAGCTTAGATGGAGGGAGCACTGAAGCTTTCTTT.

In this sample, this clone turned up once. CDR3 coding DNA: TGTGCCAGCATCCCAAAACCAGGGGCAGGTCAGCCCCAGCATTTT. Amino acids: CASIPKPGAGQPQHF. The gene calls are TRBV28 and TRBJ1-5, with a weak D call TRBD1 (6 bases). This CDR3 is 15 amino acids long. V gave up 7 bases and J gave up 6 bases, with 19 bases separating them. Germline CDR1 and CDR2: MDHEN and SYDVKM.

The chain combines TRBV7-2 with TRBJ2-5; TRBD2 matches at 10 bases. The CDR3 has 16 amino acids. The V gene's germline CDR1 is SGHTA and CDR2 FQGNSA. Losses at the gene ends were 5 bases for V and 3 bases for J; bases not matched to a gene: 9. The CDR3 here is CASSPRSSGRKETQYF. The CDR3, as DNA: TGTGCCAGCAGCCCCCGTAGTAGCGGGAGGAAAGAGACCCAGTACTTC.

The chain couples TRBV7-9 to TRBJ2-1; D might be TRBD2 (5 bases). CDR1 is SEHNR and CDR2 is FQNEAQ in the germline V gene (reference sequence). The CDR3 extends over 11 amino acids. The V end lost 5 bases, the J end lost 9 bases, and 8 bases lay between the germline ends. The CDR3, as DNA: TGTGCCAGCAGCCGAGAGGGTGAGCAGTTCTTC. Amino acids: CASSREGEQFF.